A single sample is the source of the 30 T cell receptor beta chains below, sequenced in a study of blood T cell repertoires in COVID-19. The method was immunoSEQ multiplex PCR; TCRdb's version includes in-frame clones alone and lacks a portion of them. The profile shows roughly 110,000 clones, approximately 80% of them singletons. The sample consisted of peripheral blood. The receptors come from a human donor in a cohort sampled during active COVID-19.

The chain has TRBV6-2 or TRBV6-3 and TRBJ1-1; D is possibly TRBD1 (5 bases). CDR1 and CDR2 (germline): MNHEY, SVGEGT. This CDR3 has 14 amino acids. The germline V and J ends were trimmed by 6 bases and 1 base, with 12 bases remaining between them. The CDR3 bases are TGTGCCAGCAGCGCGGGACGGACGAACACTGAAGCTTTCTTT. It yields the protein CASSAGRTNTEAFF.

This sequence joins TRBV3-1 (or the pseudogene TRBV3-2) and TRBJ2-2; maybe TRBD1 (5 bases). Germline values: CDR1 LGHDT, CDR2 YNNKEL (reference sequence). The V end was cut by 5 bases, the J end by 6 bases, with 10 bases between. This CDR3 has 13 amino acids. CDR3 nucleotide sequence: TGTGCCAGCAGCTCTCAGGGCCCCGGGGAGCTGTTTTTT. It specifies CASSSQGPGELFF.

The V gene is TRBV27, the J gene TRBJ1-2, with unresolved D. Germline CDR1 reads MNHEY; CDR2 reads SMNVEV (reference sequence). V lost 3 bases and J 7 bases, leaving 15 bases between the germline ends. The length of the CDR3 is 14 residues. This chain's CDR3 is CASSFYKGGGGYTF. The CDR3 DNA reads as TGTGCCAGCAGTTTTTATAAGGGAGGAGGTGGCTACACCTTC.

CDR3 nucleotides: TGTGCCAGATCACCGATCGTCCCCAAGCAGCGTGGCTACACCTTC. Translation: CARSPIVPKQRGYTF. This chain connects TRBV5-3 to TRBJ1-2; D unresolved. TRBV5-3 is recorded as an ORF, its role being uncertain. V lost 7 bases, J lost 7 bases, and 23 bases lay in between. The length of the CDR3 is 15 residues.

The chain carries TRBV6-6 and TRBJ2-5; D is perhaps TRBD1 (6 bases). The germline V gene encodes CDR1 MNHNY and CDR2 SVGAGI (reference sequence). V dropped 6 bases and J dropped 5 bases, with 10 bases sitting between them. The CDR3 is 12 amino acids. CDR3 region: CASRAGQETQYF. Written as DNA, the CDR3 is TGTGCCAGCAGAGCAGGACAGGAGACCCAGTACTTC.

The chain uses TRBV7-3 and TRBJ1-1; D is possibly TRBD1 (5 bases). Trimming stripped 5 bases from V and 1 base from J, with 8 bases between. This CDR3 has 13 residues. Germline V lookup: CDR1 SGHTA, CDR2 FQGTGA. The CDR3 protein is CASSKDRNTEAFF. For the CDR3, the DNA is TGTGCCAGCAGCAAAGACAGGAACACTGAAGCTTTCTTT.

The chain is built from TRBV6-6 and TRBJ1-1, with D uncertain. In germline, CDR1 is MNHNY, CDR2 SVGAGI (reference sequence). This CDR3 contains 13 residues. V shed 5 bases and J shed 4 bases, with 11 bases lying between them. The CDR3 DNA sequence: TGTGCCAGCAGTGTCCTTTTCAGCACTGAAGCTTTCTTT. It yields the protein CASSVLFSTEAFF.

The chain has TRBV9 and TRBJ1-3; 7 positions match TRBD1. The CDR3 runs to 16 residues. Trimming cost V 4 bases and J 4 bases; bases outside gene matches: 11. Germline lookup yields CDR1 SGDLS and CDR2 YYNGEE. The CDR3 is CASSSRGRGAGNTIYF. For the CDR3, the DNA is TGTGCCAGCAGCAGCCGCGGCAGGGGGGCGGGAAACACCATATATTTT.

The chain links TRBV28 to TRBJ1-2, with D perhaps TRBD1 (6 bases). The V end lost 2 bases, the J end lost 3 bases, and 10 bases lay between the germline ends. Germline V gives CDR1 MDHEN, CDR2 SYDVKM. This CDR3 has 14 amino acids. CDR3 loop: CASSLQRGYYGYTF. CDR3 sequence (DNA): TGTGCCAGCAGTTTACAGAGGGGGTACTATGGCTACACCTTC.

The chain joins TRBV7-2 to TRBJ1-2; D is unclear. V was trimmed by 3 bases and J by 8 bases, leaving 13 bases between them. This CDR3 is built from 13 residues. In germline, CDR1 is SGHTA, CDR2 FQGNSA. CDR3 sequence (DNA): TGTGCCAGCAGCTTGGGTGGCTCGGAGGGCTACACCTTC. Translated, it gives CASSLGGSEGYTF.

The rearrangement joins TRBV7-9 to TRBJ2-5; D uncertain. V was cut by 5 bases and J by 5 bases, with 6 bases left in between. CDR1 is SEHNR, CDR2 FQNEAQ, per germline (reference sequence). This CDR3 comprises 11 residues. The CDR3 coding sequence is TGTGCCAGCAGCCCGAGGGAGACCCAGTACTTC. Its protein product is CASSPRETQYF.

This rearrangement joins TRBV7-8 to TRBJ2-3; TRBD2 agrees at 9 bases. The CDR3 spans 15 residues. CDR1 SGHVS and CDR2 FQNEAQ come from the germline V gene. J was trimmed by 2 bases and V by 6 bases; bases with no gene match: 6. The CDR3 bases are TGTGCCAGCAGTTCGCTAGCGGGGTACACAGATACGCAGTATTTT. Encoded protein: CASSSLAGYTDTQYF.

The rearrangement uses TRBV19 and TRBJ1-2, with D possibly being TRBD1 (5 bases). This CDR3 is built from 14 residues. CDR1 and CDR2 from the germline V gene are LNHDA and SQIVND (reference sequence). V lost 5 bases, J lost 7 bases, and 17 bases lay in between. CDR3 nucleotide sequence: TGTGCCAGTAGTCACGCACAGGAATTTGTTGGCTACACCTTC. This gives the protein CASSHAQEFVGYTF. Together with reference TRBV19 and TRBJ1-2, the CDR3 gives the full variable domain: DGGITQSPKYLFRKEGQNVTLSCEQNLNHDAMYWYRQDPGQGLRLIYYSQIVNDFQKGDIAEGYSVSREKKESFPLTVTSAQKNPTAFYLCASSHAQEFVGYTFGSGTRLTVV.

The chain uses TRBV28 and TRBJ1-1; TRBD1 matches 11 bases. J lost 0 bases, V lost 10 bases, and 4 bases had no gene match. Germline V gene lookup returns CDR1 MDHEN and CDR2 SYDVKM. CDR3 length: 14 amino acids. In nucleotides, the CDR3 is TGTGCCACCCGGACAGGGGGCCTGAACACTGAAGCTTTCTTT. This translates into CATRTGGLNTEAFF.

CDR3: CASSEQGGFGYTF. The CDR3 nucleotides read TGTGCCAGCAGTGAACAGGGGGGGTTTGGCTACACCTTC. The chain uses TRBV28 and TRBJ1-2, with 8 bases lining up with TRBD1. V lost 5 bases and J lost 7; bases outside the gene matches: 6. Germline V gene sequence: CDR1 MDHEN, CDR2 SYDVKM. The CDR3 spans 13 residues.

In its sample, this clone was seen once. The V and J genes are TRBV10-3 and TRBJ2-7, with 11 bases fitting TRBD1. V shed 8 bases and J 3 bases; nucleotides not matched to a gene: 6. The CDR3 consists of 14 residues. Germline loops: CDR1 ENHRY, CDR2 SYGVKD. This CDR3 reads CAIGPGQGDYEQYF. Written as DNA, the CDR3 is TGTGCCATCGGACCGGGACAGGGGGACTACGAGCAGTACTTC.

A note on this clone: The identical CDR3 is also encoded by other nucleotide sequences in the sample. The J gene is TRBJ2-5, the V gene TRBV3-1 (or the pseudogene TRBV3-2); D is unresolved. The CDR3 totals 11 residues. Germline assignment: CDR1 LGHDT and CDR2 YNNKEL (reference sequence). Deletions cut 2 bases from V and 4 bases from J, with 2 bases between. DNA for the CDR3: TGTGCCAGCAGCCAACGAGAGACCCAGTACTTC. Translating it yields CASSQRETQYF.

This chain joins TRBV15 and TRBJ2-7; D may be TRBD1 (6 bases). The length of the CDR3 is 16 residues. V was cut by 0 bases and J by 0 bases, with 12 bases left in between. The germline V gene has CDR1 LNHNV and CDR2 YYDKDF (reference sequence). CDR3 sequence (DNA): TGTGCCACCAGCAGAGATAAGACAGGAATCTCCTACGAGCAGTACTTC. It yields the protein CATSRDKTGISYEQYF. Together with reference TRBV15 and TRBJ2-7, the CDR3 gives the full variable domain: DAMVIQNPRYQVTQFGKPVTLSCSQTLNHNVMYWYQQKSSQAPKLLFHYYDKDFNNEADTPDNFQSRRPNTSFCFLDIRSPGLGDTAMYLCATSRDKTGISYEQYFGPGTRLTVT.

This clone turned up a few times. The chain uses TRBV7-9 and TRBJ2-3, with 9 bases identical to TRBD2. Unmatched junction bases numbered 1, after V lost 5 bases and J lost 4 bases. This CDR3 is built from 13 residues. The germline V gene encodes CDR1 SEHNR and CDR2 FQNEAQ (reference sequence). This CDR3 reads CASSEREADTQYF. The CDR3 DNA reads TGTGCCAGCAGCGAGCGGGAGGCAGATACGCAGTATTTT.

The chain links TRBV29-1 to TRBJ2-3, with D possibly TRBD2 on 6 matching bases. CDR1 is SQVTM and CDR2 is ANQGSEA in the germline V gene. The CDR3 spans 13 residues. Trimming took off 6 bases at V and 0 bases at J, with 10 bases between the two ends. In DNA form, the CDR3 reads TGCAGCGTCCCTCGGGAGAGCACAGATACGCAGTATTTT. It is translated as CSVPRESTDTQYF.

The V call is TRBV18, the J call TRBJ2-6, with D maybe TRBD2 (6 bases). Germline CDR1 and CDR2: KGHSH and LQKENI. This CDR3 comprises 17 residues. V was clipped by 6 bases and J by 2 bases, with 17 bases between them. CDR3 coding DNA: TGTGCCAGCTCCCTACAAAGTTCGGGAGCTGGGGCCAACGTCCTGACTTTC. Residues: CASSLQSSGAGANVLTF.

The genes are TRBV18 and TRBJ1-2; 8 bases agree with TRBD1. V was clipped by 5 bases and J by 0 bases; unmatched bases: 2. This CDR3 comprises 14 residues. Germline CDR1 and CDR2: KGHSH and LQKENI. The CDR3 DNA reads as TGTGCCAGCTCATCGGACAGGGCTAACTATGGCTACACCTTC. It yields the protein CASSSDRANYGYTF. The entire variable domain, with the rest obtained from reference TRBV18 and TRBJ1-2, is as follows: NAGVMQNPRHLVRRRGQEARLRCSPMKGHSHVYWYRQLPEEGLKFMVYLQKENIIDESGMPKERFSAEFPKEGPSILRIQQVVRGDSAAYFCASSSDRANYGYTFGSGTRLTVV.

The rearrangement uses TRBV9 and TRBJ2-1; 12 positions agree with TRBD2. In germline, CDR1 is SGDLS, CDR2 YYNGEE. V shed 1 base and J 5 bases; nucleotides not matched to a gene: 7. The CDR3 runs 17 residues. CDR3 protein: CASSVLAGGPEDNEQFF. DNA of the CDR3: TGTGCCAGCAGCGTACTAGCGGGGGGGCCAGAGGACAATGAGCAGTTCTTC.

This clone has a handful of counts. This chain uses TRBV5-5 with TRBJ1-1; no firm D call. Germline values: CDR1 SGHKS, CDR2 YYEKEE (reference sequence). The length of the CDR3 is 14 residues. Trimming removed 4 bases at V and 0 bases at J, with 10 bases between. CDR3: CASSVDLMNTEAFF. The DNA of the CDR3 is TGTGCCAGCAGCGTGGACCTAATGAACACTGAAGCTTTCTTT.

The chain carries TRBV10-3 and TRBJ2-7, with TRBD1 matching 7 bases. J lost 0 bases, V lost 4 bases, and 3 bases had no gene match. The CDR3 extends over 14 amino acids. CDR1 ENHRY and CDR2 SYGVKD come from the germline V gene. The CDR3 region is CAISVGTASYEQYF. Here the CDR3 DNA reads TGTGCCATCAGTGTTGGGACAGCCTCCTACGAGCAGTACTTC.

The rearrangement uses TRBV6-2 or TRBV6-3 and TRBJ2-7; TRBD1 matches 7 bases. This CDR3 comprises 15 residues. The germline gives CDR1 MNHEY, CDR2 SVGEGT. Germline trimming cut 6 bases from V and 4 bases from J; bases unmatched to any gene: 12. CDR3 protein: CASSGMARGPYEQYF. DNA of the CDR3: TGTGCCAGCAGCGGGATGGCGAGGGGGCCGTACGAGCAGTACTTC.

The chain couples TRBV5-1 to TRBJ1-4, with 8 bases aligning to TRBD1. The CDR3 consists of 16 residues. Germline CDR1 reads SGHRS; CDR2 reads YFSETQ. V lost 5 bases and J lost 5; bases outside the gene matches: 11. CDR3: CASRSDRGATNEKLFF. CDR3 nucleotide sequence: TGCGCCAGCAGATCCGACAGGGGCGCGACCAATGAAAAACTGTTTTTT.

CDR3: CASSPLGVPRVNTEAFF. CDR3 DNA sequence: TGTGCCAGCAGCCCGCTCGGGGTCCCTAGAGTGAACACTGAAGCTTTCTTT. The gene calls are TRBV9 and TRBJ1-1, with unresolved D. The V end was cut by 4 bases, the J end by 0 bases, with 19 bases between. Per the germline V gene, CDR1 is SGDLS and CDR2 is YYNGEE. This CDR3 region has 17 residues.

The V and J genes are TRBV6-2 or TRBV6-3 and TRBJ1-6; a possible D gene is TRBD1 (6 bases). Per germline, CDR1 MNHEY and CDR2 SVGEGT. The CDR3 loop spans 13 amino acids. V lost 4 bases to trimming and J lost 9 bases, with 10 bases between them. The CDR3 sequence: CASSWAGASPLHF. In nucleotides, the CDR3 is TGTGCCAGCAGTTGGGCAGGGGCTTCACCCCTCCACTTT.

This chain uses TRBV28 with TRBJ2-1; D not resolved. Germline V lookup: CDR1 MDHEN, CDR2 SYDVKM. V lost 5 bases and J lost 6, with 14 bases in between. The CDR3 sequence is 14 residues long. In DNA, the CDR3 is TGTGCCAGCAGTACAATAAAGCGAGGCAATGAGCAGTTCTTC. It specifies CASSTIKRGNEQFF.